The 4 T cell receptor beta chains given below trace back to one sample, sequenced in a study of technical replicates of blood from four donors. The method was immunoSEQ multiplex PCR; TCRdb's version includes in-frame clones alone and lacks a portion of them. The table records about 80,000 clones, around 94% of them present only once. Sequenced material: T cells isolated from PBMCs. Receptor source: a human donor in good health.

J is TRBJ2-3 and V is TRBV27, with 7 positions matching TRBD1. The germline V gene encodes CDR1 MNHEY and CDR2 SMNVEV (reference sequence). The CDR3 totals 15 residues. The junction had 5 bases not matched to a gene; V was cut back by 1 base and J by 4 bases. The CDR3 sequence is CASSLWTGDPDTQYF. The CDR3 nucleotides read TGTGCCAGCAGTTTATGGACAGGAGACCCAGATACGCAGTATTTT.

The CDR3 reads CASSPKGIRDRDVRAFF. In DNA, the CDR3 is TGTGCCAGCAGCCCTAAGGGAATCCGGGACAGGGACGTGCGGGCTTTCTTT. V and J are TRBV7-9 and TRBJ1-1, with 9 bases lining up with TRBD1. This CDR3 comprises 17 residues. V shed 5 bases, J shed 11 bases, and the junction held 21 bases outside the gene matches. CDR1 is SEHNR, CDR2 FQNEAQ, per germline (reference sequence).

V gene TRBV9 combines with J gene TRBJ2-2; 7 bases are shared with TRBD1. The germline V gene has CDR1 SGDLS and CDR2 YYNGEE. Germline trimming cut 1 base from V and 6 bases from J; bases unmatched to any gene: 6. This CDR3 has 15 residues. In DNA, the CDR3 is TGTGCCAGCAGCGTAAAGGGGGCCGTTTCCGGGGAGCTGTTTTTT. Encoded protein: CASSVKGAVSGELFF.

A remark on this clone: The junction does not match germline at one end; this may be a read error. This sequence joins TRBV7-7 and TRBJ2-3; TRBD2 matches 8 bases. Germline-derived CDR1 and CDR2 are SSHAT and FNYEAQ (reference sequence). This CDR3 is 15 amino acids long. The CDR3 reads CASSTSGRSTDTQYF. CDR3 bases: TGTGCTAGCAGCACTAGCGGACGGAGCACAGATACGCAGTATTTT.